One sample yielded the 14 T cell receptor beta chains listed below, sequenced in a study of blood T cell repertoires in COVID-19. This table comes from immunoSEQ multiplex PCR, and its TCRdb copy is limited to in-frame clones, with some not included. The table has about 320,000 clones, 90% seen once. The sample taken for sequencing was PBMCs or T cells enriched from blood (not recorded which). The origin of the receptors is a woman in her 30s who had been exposed to COVID-19.

The rearrangement uses TRBV5-1 and TRBJ2-2; 8 nucleotides match TRBD1. Germline V CDR1 and CDR2: SGHRS, YFSETQ. The CDR3 sequence is 14 residues long. The V and J ends lost 5 bases and 3 bases, in that order; junction bases with no gene match: 3. CDR3 sequence (DNA): TGCGCCAGCAGTGCAGGGGGCCACACCGGGGAGCTGTTTTTT. Its protein product is CASSAGGHTGELFF.

This clone was recorded a few times. The V call is TRBV7-2, the J call TRBJ2-1; possibly TRBD2 for D (6 bases). Germline V gene data show CDR1 as SGHTA and CDR2 as FQGNSA. The CDR3 contains 16 residues. V was clipped by 4 bases and J by 5 bases, with 18 bases between them. CDR3: CASSYPGRSPHNEQFF. The CDR3 region has the DNA TGTGCCAGCAGCTATCCAGGGAGGTCCCCCCACAATGAGCAGTTCTTC. The full variable domain, its missing parts supplied by reference TRBV7-2 and TRBJ2-1, is GAGVSQSPSNKVTEKGKDVELRCDPISGHTALYWYRQSLGQGLEFLIYFQGNSAPDKSGLPSDRFSAERTGGSVSTLTIQRTQQEDSAVYLCASSYPGRSPHNEQFFGPGTRLTVL.

This chain links TRBV3-1 (or the pseudogene TRBV3-2) with TRBJ2-7; tentative D call: TRBD1 (6 bases). The V gene's germline CDR1 is LGHDT and CDR2 YNNKEL (reference sequence). The V gene lost 3 bases and the J gene lost 6 bases, with 9 bases spanning the gap. CDR3 length equals 12 residues. The CDR3 DNA reads as TGTGCCAGCAGCCATATACAGGGCGAGCAGTACTTC. This codes for CASSHIQGEQYF.

The V call is TRBV18, the J call TRBJ2-7; TRBD2 agrees at 16 bases. This CDR3 has 18 amino acids. J was trimmed by 6 bases and V by 6 bases; bases with no gene match: 14. Germline assignment: CDR1 KGHSH and CDR2 LQKENI. The CDR3 sequence: CASSPGTSGGANFLEQYF. CDR3 nucleotide sequence: TGTGCCAGCTCTCCCGGGACTAGCGGGGGGGCCAACTTCCTCGAGCAGTACTTC.

This chain links TRBV9 with TRBJ1-6; 8 bases map to TRBD1. V trimming: 3 bases; J trimming: 14 bases; junction bases outside the gene matches: 10. Germline CDR1 and CDR2: SGDLS and YYNGEE. This CDR3 comprises 14 residues. CDR3 nucleotide sequence: TGTGCCAGCAGCGCGCGGACTACAGGGGGATCCCTCCACTTT. Translated: CASSARTTGGSLHF.

V usage is TRBV3-1 (or the pseudogene TRBV3-2) and J usage is TRBJ2-7; 15 bases fit TRBD2. Trimming removed 4 bases from V and 2 bases from J; junction bases left unmatched: 9. The CDR3 spans 18 residues. Germline assignment: CDR1 LGHDT and CDR2 YNNKEL (reference sequence). CDR3 region: CASSRGLAGGLYPYEQYF. The CDR3 DNA sequence: TGTGCCAGCAGCCGTGGACTAGCGGGGGGGCTGTACCCCTACGAGCAGTACTTC.

This clone appeared a single time. The chain couples TRBV7-6 to TRBJ2-1; D unclear. Germline lookup yields CDR1 SGHVS and CDR2 FNYEAQ. V was cut by 3 bases and J by 5 bases, with 5 bases left in between. The CDR3 extends over 12 amino acids. This chain's CDR3 is CASSFRNNEQFF. DNA for the CDR3: TGTGCCAGCAGCTTCCGTAACAATGAGCAGTTCTTC.

V is TRBV29-1 and J is TRBJ1-2, with 9 positions matching TRBD1. The CDR3 sequence is 15 residues long. The V gene end was trimmed by 4 bases and the J gene end by 2 bases; junction bases not matched to a gene: 8. Germline lookup yields CDR1 SQVTM and CDR2 ANQGSEA. CDR3 in amino acids: CSVAPRGQGNYGYTF. The CDR3 coding sequence is TGCAGCGTTGCCCCACGGGGACAGGGAAACTATGGCTACACCTTC.

The rearrangement joins TRBV9 to TRBJ1-4; possible D gene TRBD1, 6 bases. V dropped 3 bases and J dropped 6 bases, with 15 bases sitting between them. CDR1 is SGDLS, CDR2 YYNGEE, per germline. This CDR3 contains 15 residues. CDR3 residues: CASSAGQRIYEKLFF. In DNA form, the CDR3 reads TGTGCCAGCAGCGCCGGACAGCGGATCTATGAAAAACTGTTTTTT.

The chain combines TRBV4-3 with TRBJ1-6; TRBD1 is a possible D gene (6 bases). Trimming cost V 1 base and J 4 bases, with 20 bases left between them. The germline gives CDR1 LGHNA, CDR2 YSLEER. CDR3 length: 19 amino acids. CDR3: CASSQGVVPGQRYNSPLHF. The CDR3 DNA sequence: TGCGCCAGCAGCCAAGGTGTAGTCCCCGGACAGCGATATAATTCACCCCTCCACTTT.

The chain carries TRBV10-3 and TRBJ2-5; a weak D match, TRBD1 (5 bases). Between the trimmed V and J ends, which lost 6 bases and 2 bases, there was a span of 7 bases. Germline CDR1 reads ENHRY; CDR2 reads SYGVKD. The length of the CDR3 is 12 residues. The CDR3 nucleotides read TGTGCCATCAGGGACAAACAAGAGACCCAGTACTTC. Encoded protein: CAIRDKQETQYF.

The chain joins TRBV6-2 or TRBV6-3 to TRBJ1-5; D is uncertain. Germline V lookup: CDR1 MNHEY, CDR2 SVGEGT. V lost 6 bases and J lost 4, with 13 bases in between. There are 14 residues in the CDR3. The CDR3 loop reads CASSSQKINQPQHF. The CDR3 DNA follows: TGTGCCAGCAGCTCCCAGAAAATAAATCAGCCCCAGCATTTT.

The sample holds one count of this clone. This rearrangement joins TRBV6-5 to TRBJ2-7; tentative D call: TRBD2 (5 bases). Germline V lookup: CDR1 MNHEY, CDR2 SVGAGI. This CDR3 comprises 15 residues. V lost 5 bases to trimming and J lost 2 bases, with 16 bases between them. CDR3 region: CASSPFTGIPYEQYF. The CDR3 DNA sequence: TGTGCCAGCAGTCCCTTTACCGGGATACCCTACGAGCAGTACTTC.

The chain uses TRBV19 and TRBJ2-3; TRBD2 matches 7 bases. The germline CDR1 and CDR2 sequences are LNHDA and SQIVND (reference sequence). The J segment lost 5 bases and the V segment lost 5 bases, leaving 10 bases of the junction unmatched. The CDR3 runs to 15 residues. CDR3 DNA sequence: TGTGCCAGTAGTGAAGAGGGAGGGGACCGAGATACGCAGTATTTT. It encodes CASSEEGGDRDTQYF.